The rows below give T cell receptor beta chains drawn from one sample of a study of shared T cell receptors in the human thymus. TCRdb's table, derived via immunoSEQ multiplex PCR, lists solely in-frame clones and lacks some. The table lists about 660,000 clones, approximately 90% of them singletons, with 0.0095% to 0.011% in the top ten. The sample was also reused in another study, on human thymus T cells.

Material: thymocytes. The origin of the receptors is a boy under two years old with a congenital heart defect. Each CDR3 is given with its conserved first and last residue. A D gene is named only where the DNA matches it firmly. Expanded clones are given a class, and other clones once, few, many or no size at all.

j_call: TRBJ1-2; v_call: TRBV5-5; clone_size: NA; d_call: TRBD1; cdr3_aa: CASSLAHRDSSNSNYGYTF; cdr3_nt: TGTGCCAGCAGCTTGGCCCACCGGGACAGCTCCAACTCTAACTATGGCTACACCTTC
j_call: TRBJ2-1; v_call: TRBV28; clone_size: NA; d_call: TRBD2; cdr3_aa: CASSLGASGSVLDEQFF; cdr3_nt: TGTGCCAGCAGTTTAGGGGCTAGCGGGAGTGTGCTGGATGAGCAGTTCTTC
j_call: TRBJ1-2; v_call: TRBV5-4; clone_size: once; d_call: TRBD1; cdr3_aa: CASSFAGTGDNYGYTF; cdr3_nt: TGTGCCAGCAGCTTCGCCGGGACAGGTGATAACTATGGCTACACCTTC
j_call: TRBJ2-3; v_call: TRBV6-6; clone_size: NA; d_call: NA; cdr3_aa: CASRAVDTQYF; cdr3_nt: TGTGCCAGCAGAGCCGTAGATACGCAGTATTTT
j_call: TRBJ2-7; v_call: TRBV25-1; clone_size: NA; d_call: NA; cdr3_aa: CASSGPYEQYF; cdr3_nt: TGTGCCAGCAGTGGGCCCTACGAGCAGTACTTC
j_call: TRBJ2-2; v_call: TRBV6-6; clone_size: few; d_call: TRBD2; cdr3_aa: CASSASGENTGELFF; cdr3_nt: TGTGCCAGCAGCGCTAGCGGGGAGAACACCGGGGAGCTGTTTTTT
j_call: TRBJ2-7; v_call: TRBV15; clone_size: few; d_call: TRBD2; cdr3_aa: CATSLRTSGLRGGRSEQYF; cdr3_nt: TGTGCCACCAGCCTCCGGACTAGCGGGCTAAGAGGGGGACGGAGCGAGCAGTACTTC
j_call: TRBJ2-7; v_call: TRBV27; clone_size: NA; d_call: TRBD2; cdr3_aa: CASSPDWAGGPHEQYF; cdr3_nt: TGTGCCAGCAGTCCCGACTGGGCGGGAGGGCCCCACGAGCAGTACTTC
j_call: TRBJ2-7; v_call: TRBV27; clone_size: NA; d_call: TRBD2; cdr3_aa: CASSLSRLATEQYF; cdr3_nt: TGTGCCAGCAGTTTATCGAGACTAGCAACCGAGCAGTACTTC
j_call: TRBJ2-1; v_call: TRBV5-1; clone_size: NA; d_call: TRBD2; cdr3_aa: CASSLGSEGTSLLDEQFF; cdr3_nt: TGCGCCAGCAGCTTGGGGTCTGAGGGGACTAGCCTTCTCGATGAGCAGTTCTTC
j_call: TRBJ2-1; v_call: TRBV9; clone_size: NA; d_call: TRBD1; cdr3_aa: CASSVGRDRYNEQFF; cdr3_nt: TGTGCCAGCAGCGTAGGACGGGACAGATACAATGAGCAGTTCTTC
j_call: TRBJ2-3; v_call: TRBV21-1; clone_size: NA; d_call: NA; cdr3_aa: CASSKDPKGNWADTQYF; cdr3_nt: TGTGCCAGCAGCAAAGATCCTAAGGGGAATTGGGCAGATACGCAGTATTTT
j_call: TRBJ1-2; v_call: TRBV5-1; clone_size: NA; d_call: TRBD1; cdr3_aa: CASSFLPHTGDYGYTF; cdr3_nt: TGCGCCAGCAGCTTTTTACCTCACACAGGGGACTATGGCTACACCTTC
j_call: TRBJ1-2; v_call: TRBV29-1; clone_size: once; d_call: NA; cdr3_aa: CSVEGGRKGYTF; cdr3_nt: TGCAGCGTTGAGGGGGGGCGCAAGGGCTACACCTTC
j_call: TRBJ2-2; v_call: TRBV14; clone_size: NA; d_call: NA; cdr3_aa: CASSQRGGDTGELFF; cdr3_nt: TGTGCCAGCAGCCAACGTGGAGGGGACACCGGGGAGCTGTTTTTT
j_call: TRBJ1-1; v_call: TRBV19; clone_size: NA; d_call: NA; cdr3_aa: CASSIGARSTEAFF; cdr3_nt: TGTGCCAGTAGTATTGGGGCGCGGAGCACTGAAGCTTTCTTT